A single sample gave rise to the 8 T cell receptor beta chains below, sequenced in a study of early T cells in non-severe SARS-CoV-2 infection. MiXCR, applied by TCRdb to the 5' RACE reads, yields one record per CDR3 protein. The repertoire consists of roughly 60,000 distinct CDR3 sequences, with roughly 12% occurring once and the leading ten covering approximately 4.8%. The sample was whole blood. The receptors shown here come from an adult who was a healthcare worker with PCR-confirmed SARS-CoV-2 infection or an uninfected control (not recorded which).

This clonotype has just a few counts. The chain has TRBV7-9 and TRBJ2-2; D is undetermined. The CDR3 totals 15 residues. Germline CDR1 is SEHNR and CDR2 is FQNEAQ (reference sequence). With 0 bases removed from V and 5 bases from J, the gap between germline ends came to 10 bases. CDR3 nucleotide sequence: TGTGCCAGCAGCTTAGCGCGTGGAGAAACCGGGGAGCTGTTTTTT. Translated, it gives CASSLARGETGELFF.

The rearrangement links TRBV7-2 to TRBJ2-2; TRBD1 matches 11 bases. J gave up 0 bases and V 10 bases, and 10 bases lay outside the gene matches. Germline V CDR1 and CDR2: SGHTA, FQGNSA. The CDR3 extends over 17 amino acids. The CDR3 protein is CATGQGAFSTNTGELFF. In DNA form, the CDR3 reads TGTGCCACTGGACAGGGGGCTTTTTCTACGAACACCGGGGAGCTGTTTTTT.

This clonotype was counted many times. The J gene is TRBJ2-3, the V gene TRBV5-1, with TRBD2 as a possible D gene (6 bases). V shed 0 bases and J shed 3 bases, with 11 bases lying between them. The CDR3 extends over 15 amino acids. The germline CDR1 and CDR2 sequences are SGHRS and YFSETQ. For the CDR3, the DNA is TGCGCCAGCAGCTTGGGACTAAGCGGGACAGATACGCAGTATTTT. Translated, it gives CASSLGLSGTDTQYF.

This clonotype was recorded at least ten times. This chain links TRBV20-1 with TRBJ2-3, with D possibly being TRBD2 (6 bases). The V end lost 0 bases, the J end lost 3 bases, and 19 bases lay between the germline ends. This CDR3 comprises 17 residues. Germline CDR1 is DFQATT and CDR2 is SNEGSKA (reference sequence). For the CDR3, the DNA is TGCAGTGCTAGAGATTCGTGGGCGGGGAAGGGGACAGATACGCAGTATTTT. This encodes CSARDSWAGKGTDTQYF.

A few counts support this clonotype. The V gene is TRBV7-8, the J gene TRBJ2-7, with D perhaps matching TRBD1 or TRBD2 (6 bases each). Germline V lookup: CDR1 SGHVS, CDR2 FQNEAQ. V lost 6 bases and J 3 bases, leaving 12 bases between the germline ends. The CDR3 spans 13 residues. The CDR3 DNA sequence: TGTGCCAGCAGTAGGGGGGTTCTCTACGAGCAGTACTTC. Translation gives CASSRGVLYEQYF.

The chain is built from TRBV18 and TRBJ2-1; D call uncertain. The CDR3 contains 15 residues. Germline V gene lookup returns CDR1 KGHSH and CDR2 LQKENI. V was trimmed by 5 bases and J by 9 bases, leaving 20 bases between them. CDR3 protein: CASSATSGASVEQFF. CDR3 bases: TGTGCCAGCTCAGCCACGTCGGGCGCCTCGGTTGAGCAGTTCTTC.

The V call is TRBV6-5, the J call TRBJ2-1; a weak D match, TRBD2 (5 bases). This CDR3 comprises 12 residues. Trimming removed 5 bases at V and 8 bases at J, with 10 bases between. Looked up from germline, CDR1 is MNHEY and CDR2 is SVGAGI. The CDR3 spells CASSRGLYEQFF. The CDR3 region has the DNA TGTGCCAGCAGTCGGGGTCTATATGAGCAGTTCTTC.

There are a few counts of this clonotype. The chain recombines TRBV20-1 with TRBJ2-2; no definite D call. CDR1 is DFQATT and CDR2 is SNEGSKA in the germline V gene (reference sequence). V was shortened by 6 bases and J by 7 bases, with 15 bases between the two germline ends. The CDR3 sequence is 13 residues long. The CDR3 sequence: CSALPLGIGELFF. CDR3 DNA sequence: TGCAGTGCCCTACCGTTGGGTATCGGGGAGCTGTTTTTT.